The entry that follows covers one T cell receptor (beta chain) sequence. In the original processing: Reference gene primer amplification gave estimated nucleated cell counts. The assay was immunoSEQ multiplex PCR, and TCRdb's table has in-frame clones only and misses some. V, J and clone size derive from that table, while D and trimming were established from the DNA sequence. This repertoire shows fewer than 150,000 clones, around 87% found once; its top ten account for approximately 3.3%. This sample stems from a study of blood T cell repertoires in COVID-19. Study summary: The samples span acute and convalescent COVID-19 from the United States, Italy and Spain. PBMCs, B-cell-depleted T cells, or T cells provided the cDNA or gDNA that made up the material.

Looked up from germline, CDR1 is LNHNV and CDR2 is YYDKDF (reference sequence). CDR3 size: 12 residues. Losses at the gene ends were 2 bases for V and 14 bases for J; bases not matched to a gene: 3. J is TRBJ1-6 and V is TRBV15; 7 bases are shared with TRBD1. This sequence was found in a woman aged 60-70 years with acute or convalescent COVID-19. The material sequenced was peripheral blood. For the CDR3, the DNA is TGTGCCACCAGCAGACAAGACAGGGCCCTCCACTTT. Protein sequence: CATSRQDRALHF.